The 25 T cell receptor beta chains in this list originate from one sample, sequenced in a study of technical replicates of blood from several donors. Measured with immunoSEQ multiplex PCR; TCRdb has only the in-frame clones, and not every one. The sample shows roughly 80,000 clones, 90% to 95% of them seen only once. What was sequenced was T cells isolated from PBMCs. All receptors derive from a human donor in good health.

This clone was recorded only once. V usage is TRBV5-1 and J usage is TRBJ1-3; the D gene is possibly TRBD1 (5 bases). V was trimmed by 2 bases and J by 0 bases, leaving 12 bases between them. CDR1 is SGHRS and CDR2 is YFSETQ in the germline V gene. CDR3 length equals 16 residues. This CDR3 is CASSFIGAISGNTIYF. The CDR3, as DNA: TGCGCCAGCAGCTTTATTGGGGCCATCTCTGGAAACACCATATATTTT.

This clone showed up just once. This rearrangement joins TRBV2 to TRBJ2-5; TRBD2 might be the D (5 bases). This CDR3 has 13 amino acids. V was pared by 4 bases and J by 4 bases, with 10 bases between. Germline CDR1 is SNHLY and CDR2 is FYNNEI. The CDR3 reads CASSVLDRETQYF. The DNA for the CDR3 is TGTGCCAGCAGTGTACTAGATCGAGAGACCCAGTACTTC.

V and J are TRBV6-5 and TRBJ1-1; no firm D call. CDR3 length equals 13 residues. CDR1 and CDR2 (germline): MNHEY, SVGAGI. V dropped 6 bases and J dropped 2 bases, with 10 bases sitting between them. The CDR3 DNA reads as TGTGCCAGCAGCCGGGTAGTTAACACTGAAGCTTTCTTT. Amino acids: CASSRVVNTEAFF.

The chain uses TRBV27 and TRBJ1-1; a possible D gene is TRBD1 (5 bases). Trimming cost V 0 bases and J 0 bases, with 14 bases left between them. Germline assignment: CDR1 MNHEY and CDR2 SMNVEV (reference sequence). The CDR3 runs 17 residues. In DNA, the CDR3 is TGTGCCAGCAGTTTATCGGGGCAGGGTGGGGTGAACACTGAAGCTTTCTTT. Amino acids: CASSLSGQGGVNTEAFF.

The chain links TRBV19 to TRBJ1-1; TRBD1 is a possible D gene (6 bases). The CDR3 covers 13 residues. V lost 5 bases, J lost 3 bases, and 10 bases lay in between. CDR1 is LNHDA, CDR2 SQIVND, per germline (reference sequence). CDR3 residues: CASSVDSYTEAFF. Here the CDR3 DNA reads TGTGCCAGTAGTGTGGACAGTTACACTGAAGCTTTCTTT.

In this sample, this clone turned up once. V and J are TRBV5-4 and TRBJ1-1, with D tentatively TRBD1 (6 bases). V was cut by 4 bases and J by 1 base, with 26 bases left in between. The CDR3 length is 19 residues. Looked up from germline, CDR1 is SGHNT and CDR2 is YYREEE (reference sequence). The CDR3 sequence is CASSRNNRQDTRPNTEAFF. CDR3 bases: TGTGCCAGCAGCCGAAACAACCGACAGGACACTCGCCCGAACACTGAAGCTTTCTTT.

The CDR3 spells CASSARDYPNNEQFF. The CDR3 region has the DNA TGTGCCAGCAGCGCTCGGGACTACCCGAACAATGAGCAGTTCTTC. The rearrangement links TRBV13 to TRBJ2-1, with TRBD2 matching 7 bases. The length of the CDR3 is 15 residues. Germline CDR1 reads PRHDT; CDR2 reads FYEKMQ (reference sequence). The trim removed 5 bases at V and 5 bases at J, leaving 9 bases unmatched.

This clone came up a few times. V and J are TRBV7-9 and TRBJ2-2; weak D call: TRBD1 (5 bases). The CDR3 spans 17 residues. The germline V gene has CDR1 SEHNR and CDR2 FQNEAQ (reference sequence). Between the trimmed V and J ends, which lost 6 bases and 11 bases, there was a span of 28 bases. The CDR3 reads CASRKGALAIPDQELFF. The CDR3 DNA reads TGTGCCAGCAGAAAAGGGGCGCTCGCAATACCTGATCAAGAGCTGTTTTTT.

The chain has TRBV4-1 and TRBJ2-1; D remains unclear. The germline gives CDR1 MGHRA, CDR2 YSYEKL. V lost 0 bases and J lost 10, with 10 bases in between. This CDR3 comprises 13 residues. In nucleotides, the CDR3 is TGCGCCAGCAGCCAAGATTTAGAATCCGAGCAGTTCTTC. This translates into CASSQDLESEQFF.

The genes are TRBV2 and TRBJ1-1, with 7 bases lining up with TRBD1. J was trimmed by 8 bases and V by 7 bases; bases with no gene match: 4. CDR1 and CDR2 (germline): SNHLY, FYNNEI. The CDR3 consists of 11 residues. CDR3 amino acids: CASNSGGEAFF. The CDR3 coding sequence is TGTGCCAGCAACTCAGGGGGGGAAGCTTTCTTT.

As concerns this clone: One end of the junction varies from germline; a read error may be responsible. This chain joins TRBV30 and TRBJ1-5, with 8 bases aligning to TRBD1. The germline V gene encodes CDR1 GTSNPN and CDR2 SVGIG (reference sequence). The length of the CDR3 is 13 residues. CDR3 region: CAWGTGPNRPQHF. In DNA form, the CDR3 reads TGTGCCTGGGGGACAGGCCCGAATCGGCCCCAGCATTTT.

This clone appeared once. This rearrangement joins TRBV27 to TRBJ2-7; TRBD1 matches 8 bases. CDR3 length: 14 residues. The germline V gene has CDR1 MNHEY and CDR2 SMNVEV (reference sequence). V lost 4 bases, J lost 3 bases, and 5 bases stayed unmatched. CDR3 sequence (DNA): TGTGCCAGCAGTTCCGAGGACAGGGTCTACGAGCAGTACTTC. This codes for CASSSEDRVYEQYF.

The CDR3 loop reads CASSQPGGGPNEKLFF. CDR3 DNA sequence: TGTGCCAGCAGCCAACCCGGGGGGGGTCCTAATGAAAAACTGTTTTTT. This chain connects TRBV5-4 to TRBJ1-4, with a weak D call TRBD1 (5 bases). Germline CDR1 is SGHNT and CDR2 is YYREEE (reference sequence). Trimming took 4 bases from V and 3 from J, leaving 16 bases between them. The CDR3 has 16 amino acids.

This chain joins TRBV19 and TRBJ2-1; TRBD2 might be the D (5 bases). Germline V gene sequence: CDR1 LNHDA, CDR2 SQIVND (reference sequence). V was shortened by 1 base and J by 3 bases, with 10 bases between the two germline ends. CDR3 length equals 15 residues. CDR3 sequence reads: CASSIGTPFYNEQFF. The DNA for the CDR3 is TGTGCCAGTAGTATAGGGACTCCTTTCTACAATGAGCAGTTCTTC.

The chain links TRBV10-1 to TRBJ2-7; 14 bases align to TRBD2. Germline CDR1 is WNHNN and CDR2 is SYGVQD (reference sequence). The ends lost 4 bases at V and 2 bases at J; junction bases unmatched: 7. This CDR3 is built from 17 residues. CDR3 nucleotides: TGCGCCAGCAGTGCCCGGACTAGCGGGGGGCCTACCTACGAGCAGTACTTC. This translates into CASSARTSGGPTYEQYF.

The chain links TRBV19 to TRBJ2-7; the D gene is possibly TRBD1 (5 bases). Trimming stripped 4 bases from V and 2 bases from J, with 12 bases between. The CDR3 covers 14 residues. Germline V gene sequence: CDR1 LNHDA, CDR2 SQIVND (reference sequence). The CDR3 reads CASSRLDIPYEQYF. The CDR3 bases are TGTGCCAGTAGTAGGCTGGACATACCCTACGAGCAGTACTTC.

The genes are TRBV28 and TRBJ1-5, with 8 bases aligning to TRBD1. The germline CDR1 and CDR2 sequences are MDHEN and SYDVKM. J was trimmed by 2 bases and V by 2 bases; bases with no gene match: 2. This CDR3 spans 15 amino acids. This chain's CDR3 is CASSLGGQGNQPQHF. DNA for the CDR3: TGTGCCAGCAGTTTAGGGGGACAGGGCAATCAGCCCCAGCATTTT.

V gene TRBV5-6 combines with J gene TRBJ2-3; 7 bases map to TRBD2. This CDR3 is 17 amino acids long. From germline, CDR1 is SGHDT and CDR2 YYEEEE. The junction had 13 bases not matched to a gene; V was cut back by 4 bases and J by 2 bases. CDR3 sequence: CASSLERGKRHTDTQYF. Written as DNA, the CDR3 is TGTGCCAGCAGCCTGGAGCGGGGAAAAAGGCACACAGATACGCAGTATTTT.

J is TRBJ2-5 and V is TRBV11-3; possible D gene TRBD1, 5 bases. This CDR3 has 14 amino acids. Germline V gives CDR1 SGHNT, CDR2 YENEEA. Trimming shortened V by 0 bases and J by 4 bases, and 9 bases separated the two germline ends. Here the CDR3 DNA reads TGTGCCAGCAGCTTAGATCCTAGGGGAGAGACCCAGTACTTC. Its translation: CASSLDPRGETQYF.

This clone came up a few times. The V call is TRBV7-6, the J call TRBJ1-1; the match to TRBD1 covers 7 bases. Germline V CDR1 and CDR2: SGHVS, FNYEAQ. V lost 5 bases, J lost 7 bases, and 13 bases stayed unmatched. The CDR3 runs 15 residues. In DNA, the CDR3 is TGTGCCAGCAGCCCCATTCAAGGACAGGAACTTGAAGCTTTCTTT. It encodes CASSPIQGQELEAFF.

The chain uses TRBV27 and TRBJ2-1; 12 bases match TRBD2. Per the germline V gene, CDR1 is MNHEY and CDR2 is SMNVEV (reference sequence). The junction had 4 bases not matched to a gene; V was cut back by 4 bases and J by 0 bases. This CDR3 region has 17 residues. The CDR3 sequence is CASSSLAGGPSYNEQFF. CDR3 DNA sequence: TGTGCCAGCAGTTCCCTAGCGGGAGGGCCCTCCTACAATGAGCAGTTCTTC.

V usage is TRBV2 and J usage is TRBJ2-2, with 11 bases that match TRBD2. The length of the CDR3 is 15 residues. V was clipped by 5 bases and J by 3 bases; unmatched bases: 2. Germline assignment: CDR1 SNHLY and CDR2 FYNNEI. The CDR3 reads CASSSLAGDTGELFF. The DNA of the CDR3 is TGTGCCAGCAGTTCACTAGCGGGGGACACCGGGGAGCTGTTTTTT.

The CDR3 here is CASSVLAGGAYEQYF. The CDR3 DNA reads as TGTGCCAGCAGTGTACTAGCGGGAGGGGCCTACGAGCAGTACTTC. The chain recombines TRBV6-1 with TRBJ2-7, with TRBD2 matching over 13 bases. From germline, CDR1 is MNHNS and CDR2 SASEGT. This CDR3 spans 15 amino acids. V lost 4 bases, J lost 2 bases, and 2 bases stayed unmatched.

V usage is TRBV9 and J usage is TRBJ2-1; D gene ambiguous. Germline V lookup: CDR1 SGDLS, CDR2 YYNGEE. Trimming removed 2 bases from V and 4 bases from J, with 7 bases in between. The CDR3 has 13 residues. CDR3 sequence (DNA): TGTGCCAGCAGCGTTGCGGAGTACAATGAGCAGTTCTTC. It codes for CASSVAEYNEQFF.

J is TRBJ2-3 and V is TRBV28; TRBD1 matches 8 bases. Germline V gives CDR1 MDHEN, CDR2 SYDVKM. There are 16 residues in the CDR3. V lost 5 bases, J lost 12 bases, and 19 bases stayed unmatched. Here the CDR3 DNA reads TGTGCCAGCAGTCCCCCCGGGGCAGGGGGCTTCATTAACCAGTATTTT. Translation: CASSPPGAGGFINQYF.